Sequencing of this TCR beta chain was carried out in a study of spatial heterogeneity in lung cancer. Study outcomes and limitations: Ubiquitous expanded tumor TCRs showed up in blood more at resection than follow-up.

This sample's time point: sample taken at primary tumor resection. Unsorted tumor, nontumor lung tissue or cryopreserved PBMC supplied the whole RNA. Donation came from around 77 patients with untreated early-stage non-small cell lung cancer. This clonotype came up many times. What it binds is not known. Trimming cost V 4 bases and J 6 bases, with 12 bases left between them. Germline V CDR1 and CDR2: SGHTA, FQGNSA. This CDR3 contains 14 residues. Individual TCR cDNA molecules each bore their own unique molecular identifier. TCRdb called the 5' RACE reads again in MiXCR, with one record for every CDR3 protein. The sample has nearly 50,000 distinct CDR3 sequences, roughly 7.6% seen once.

The chain has TRBV7-2 and TRBJ2-2; no clear D gene. The sample consisted of PBMCs, taken at surgery. The sequence came from a female donor with early-stage non-small cell lung cancer. CDR3 DNA: TGTGCCAGCAGCTCTGGTTCTAGGTCCGGGGAGCTGTTTTTT. It codes for CASSSGSRSGELFF.